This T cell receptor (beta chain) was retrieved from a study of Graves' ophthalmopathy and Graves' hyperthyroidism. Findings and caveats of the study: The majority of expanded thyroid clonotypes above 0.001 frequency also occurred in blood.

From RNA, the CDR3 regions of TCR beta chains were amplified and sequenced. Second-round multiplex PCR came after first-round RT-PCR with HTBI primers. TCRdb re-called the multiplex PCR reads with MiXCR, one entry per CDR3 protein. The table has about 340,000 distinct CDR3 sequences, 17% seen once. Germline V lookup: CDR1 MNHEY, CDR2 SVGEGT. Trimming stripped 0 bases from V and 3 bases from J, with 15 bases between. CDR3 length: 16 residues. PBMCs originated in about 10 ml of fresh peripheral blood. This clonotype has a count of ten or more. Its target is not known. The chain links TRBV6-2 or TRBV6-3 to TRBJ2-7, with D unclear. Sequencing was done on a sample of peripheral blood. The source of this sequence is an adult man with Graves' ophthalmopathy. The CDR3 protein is CASSYSLSYLGYEQYF. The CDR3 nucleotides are TGTGCCAGCAGTTACTCCTTGTCCTACTTAGGCTACGAGCAGTACTTC.